The 23 T cell receptor beta chains listed next were all sequenced from one sample in a study of neurological immune-mediated disorders (dated by TCRdb to 2018 to 2020). The sample's time point label is to be understood as: longitudinal time-point 1 (baseline). The library came from 5' RACE. The listed sequencing device is Illumina HiSeq 2500. TCRdb handled the public reads itself, with Q25 trimming in fastp and clone calling in MiXCR, and kept productive beta chains. Each CDR3 protein appears once, grouped with its most common genes and DNA. This sample has approximately 46,000 distinct CDR3 sequences in its table, and more than 8% of those were observed once. The ten largest clones represent about 1.5% of the sample. What was sequenced was PBMCs. The receptors were sampled from a woman in her 40s in good health.

This clonotype was counted at least ten times. The V call is TRBV10-3, the J call TRBJ1-2, with D tentatively TRBD1 (5 bases). V was trimmed by 0 bases and J by 6 bases, leaving 8 bases between them. CDR3 length: 13 residues. The germline gives CDR1 ENHRY, CDR2 SYGVKD. CDR3 amino acids: CAISESGADGYTF. The CDR3 DNA reads TGTGCCATCAGTGAGTCAGGGGCCGATGGCTACACCTTC.

This clonotype turned up a few times. The genes are TRBV20-1 and TRBJ2-7, with TRBD2 matching over 8 bases. Losses at the gene ends were 3 bases for V and 0 bases for J; bases not matched to a gene: 10. The CDR3 is 16 amino acids. The V gene's germline CDR1 is DFQATT and CDR2 SNEGSKA (reference sequence). The CDR3 DNA sequence: TGCAGTGCTAGTCCCGCTTTTAGCGGGAACTCCTACGAGCAGTACTTC. Its protein product is CSASPAFSGNSYEQYF.

This clonotype was counted at least ten times. The chain combines TRBV7-2 with TRBJ2-7; TRBD1 is a possible D gene (8 bases). The CDR3 has 15 amino acids. V dropped 8 bases and J dropped 4 bases, with 21 bases sitting between them. Germline lookup yields CDR1 SGHTA and CDR2 FQGNSA. The CDR3 DNA sequence: TGTGCCAGCCAAAACTACAGGGGGGACTATTACGAGCAGTACTTC. Protein product: CASQNYRGDYYEQYF.

This clonotype occurred many times. This chain joins TRBV10-2 and TRBJ2-3; 15 bases line up with TRBD2. Germline trimming cut 2 bases from V and 3 bases from J; bases unmatched to any gene: 0. The germline CDR1 and CDR2 sequences are WSHSY and SAAADI. The CDR3 covers 16 residues. In DNA form, the CDR3 reads TGCGCCAGCAGTGAGGGGACTAGCGGGAGGACAGATACGCAGTATTTT. Protein sequence: CASSEGTSGRTDTQYF.

This clonotype has a count of ten or more. The chain uses TRBV6-1 and TRBJ2-6, with D unclear. The V end lost 0 bases, the J end lost 0 bases, and 3 bases lay between the germline ends. Germline CDR1 and CDR2: MNHNS and SASEGT. The CDR3 runs to 15 residues. The CDR3 DNA reads TGTGCCAGCAGTGAAGCTTCCTCTGGGGCCAACGTCCTGACTTTC. Its protein is CASSEASSGANVLTF.

The chain carries TRBV29-1 and TRBJ1-1; D not certain. Trimming pared 5 bases from V and 1 base from J, leaving 8 bases between. The CDR3 is 12 amino acids. Germline V gene data show CDR1 as SQVTM and CDR2 as ANQGSEA. The CDR3 loop reads CSVTEPNTEAFF. CDR3 DNA: TGCAGCGTTACGGAACCGAACACTGAAGCTTTCTTT.

This clonotype was detected many times. The CDR3 sequence: CASSYGGGQETQYF. The DNA for the CDR3 is TGTGCCAGCAGTTACGGCGGGGGGCAAGAGACCCAGTACTTC. This rearrangement joins TRBV6-5 to TRBJ2-5; the match to TRBD2 covers 8 bases. Germline values: CDR1 MNHEY, CDR2 SVGAGI. Trimming cost V 2 bases and J 2 bases; bases outside gene matches: 1. CDR3 length equals 14 residues.

This clonotype was observed many times. The chain is built from TRBV6-5 and TRBJ1-1; D is ambiguous. CDR3 size: 12 residues. V was pared by 4 bases and J by 6 bases, with 9 bases between. CDR1 is MNHEY and CDR2 is SVGAGI in the germline V gene. DNA of the CDR3: TGTGCCAGCAGTTCCGACACTTCTGAAGCTTTCTTT. Protein product: CASSSDTSEAFF.

This clonotype was recorded many times. The rearrangement joins TRBV2 to TRBJ2-5; D not resolved. Germline CDR1 reads SNHLY; CDR2 reads FYNNEI. Trimming shortened V by 4 bases and J by 5 bases, and 5 bases separated the two germline ends. The CDR3 sequence is 11 residues long. CDR3 amino acids: CASSAGETQYF. CDR3 nucleotides: TGTGCCAGCAGTGCCGGGGAGACCCAGTACTTC.

This clonotype was seen repeatedly, ten times or more. The J gene is TRBJ2-7, the V gene TRBV20-1, with a possible D match to TRBD1 (6 bases). V gave up 5 bases and J gave up 3 bases, with 14 bases separating them. CDR1 and CDR2 from the germline V gene are DFQATT and SNEGSKA (reference sequence). The CDR3 covers 13 residues. CDR3 amino acids: CSAPGTSGYEQYF. The CDR3 DNA reads as TGCAGTGCTCCCGGGACATCTGGCTACGAGCAGTACTTC.

This clonotype was observed many times. The chain links TRBV30 to TRBJ1-1; D remains unclear. CDR3 length: 12 residues. Germline CDR1 is GTSNPN and CDR2 is SVGIG (reference sequence). The germline V and J ends were trimmed by 0 bases and 6 bases, with 8 bases remaining between them. The CDR3 region has the DNA TGTGCCTGGAGTGTCTCTAGGGCTGAAGCTTTCTTT. Protein product: CAWSVSRAEAFF. Variable domain in full (rest from reference TRBV30 and TRBJ1-1): SQTIHQWPATLVQPVGSPLSLECTVEGTSNPNLYWYRQAAGRGLQLLFYSVGIGQISSEVPQNLSASRPQDRQFILSSKKLLLSDSGFYLCAWSVSRAEAFFGQGTRLTVV.

This clonotype was recorded many times. The chain employs TRBV20-1 and TRBJ1-5; D gene unclear. With 6 bases removed from V and 0 bases from J, the gap between germline ends came to 9 bases. Germline-derived CDR1 and CDR2 are DFQATT and SNEGSKA (reference sequence). The CDR3 length is 13 residues. CDR3 residues: CSAKNHSNQPQHF. The CDR3 bases are TGCAGTGCAAAAAACCATAGCAATCAGCCCCAGCATTTT.

This clonotype was counted many times. This chain joins TRBV2 and TRBJ2-5; 8 positions agree with TRBD1. Trimming took 5 bases from V and 5 from J; bases not matched to a gene: 7. The CDR3 is 14 residues long. Germline CDR1 reads SNHLY; CDR2 reads FYNNEI. CDR3 DNA sequence: TGTGCCAGCAGTAACTACAGGGGGGTCGAGACCCAGTACTTC. Translated: CASSNYRGVETQYF.

This clonotype was recorded many times. The chain links TRBV20-1 to TRBJ1-1; D might be TRBD1 (5 bases). The CDR3 spans 14 residues. With 3 bases removed from V and 1 base from J, the gap between germline ends came to 12 bases. CDR1 is DFQATT, CDR2 SNEGSKA, per germline (reference sequence). The CDR3 DNA is TGCAGTGCTAGTCGACAGTTTTGGAACACTGAAGCTTTCTTT. This sequence encodes CSASRQFWNTEAFF.

This clonotype showed up many times. CDR3 loop: CASSLSENTEAFF. CDR3 nucleotides: TGCGCCAGCAGCTTGTCCGAGAACACTGAAGCTTTCTTT. The V call is TRBV5-1, the J call TRBJ1-1; D remains ambiguous. Per the germline V gene, CDR1 is SGHRS and CDR2 is YFSETQ. V was clipped by 1 base and J by 1 base, with 5 bases between them. The CDR3 sequence is 13 residues long. The whole variable domain, filled in from reference TRBV5-1 and TRBJ1-1, reads KAGVTQTPRYLIKTRGQQVTLSCSPISGHRSVSWYQQTPGQGLQFLFEYFSETQRNKGNFPGRFSGRQFSNSRSEMNVSTLELGDSALYLCASSLSENTEAFFGQGTRLTVV.

This clonotype was observed at least ten times. With a much larger clone just one base away, this may be a read error. V usage is TRBV10-3 and J usage is TRBJ2-7; tentatively, D is TRBD1 or TRBD2 (5 bases each). The V gene's germline CDR1 is ENHRY and CDR2 SYGVKD. The CDR3 sequence is 14 residues long. The DNA for the CDR3 is TGTGTCATCCAAGACGGGACGGGGCCCTACGAGCAGTACTTC. Protein sequence: CVIQDGTGPYEQYF.

This clonotype occurred many times. The V and J genes are TRBV7-2 and TRBJ2-5; D ambiguous. The CDR3 has 13 residues. The germline gives CDR1 SGHTA, CDR2 FQGNSA. The V and J ends lost 5 bases and 4 bases respectively, with 11 bases between them. This CDR3 reads CASSPGQLETQYF. The CDR3 coding sequence is TGTGCCAGCAGCCCCGGGCAGTTAGAGACCCAGTACTTC. Combining the CDR3 with reference TRBV7-2 and TRBJ2-5 gives the whole variable domain GAGVSQSPSNKVTEKGKDVELRCDPISGHTALYWYRQSLGQGLEFLIYFQGNSAPDKSGLPSDRFSAERTGGSVSTLTIQRTQQEDSAVYLCASSPGQLETQYFGPGTRLLVL.

At least ten counts were recorded for this clonotype. This chain joins TRBV12-3 or TRBV12-4 and TRBJ2-3, with TRBD1 matching over 9 bases. After removal of 5 bases from V and 0 bases from J, the junction contained 6 bases not matched to a gene. The length of the CDR3 is 16 residues. CDR3 nucleotides: TGTGCCAGCAGTCCAGGACAGGGGCTAAGCACAGATACGCAGTATTTT. It codes for CASSPGQGLSTDTQYF.

This clonotype was detected many times. The rearrangement uses TRBV20-1 and TRBJ2-4, with D uncertain. The CDR3 spans 13 residues. V was clipped by 3 bases and J by 2 bases, with 8 bases between them. Germline V lookup: CDR1 DFQATT, CDR2 SNEGSKA (reference sequence). This chain's CDR3 is CSASDTTKNIQYF. As DNA, the CDR3 is TGCAGTGCTAGCGACACGACCAAAAACATTCAGTACTTC.

A few counts support this clonotype. The V call is TRBV20-1, the J call TRBJ2-7, with 10 bases aligning to TRBD2. The CDR3 sequence is 16 residues long. Germline V gene data show CDR1 as DFQATT and CDR2 as SNEGSKA (reference sequence). The ends lost 0 bases at V and 3 bases at J; junction bases unmatched: 8. Here the CDR3 DNA reads TGCAGTGCTAGAGATTTTGGACTAGCGGATGTCTACGAGCAGTACTTC. Residues: CSARDFGLADVYEQYF.

The table lists this clonotype with many counts. The chain couples TRBV29-1 to TRBJ2-3, with D maybe TRBD2 (7 bases). The ends were cut back, 6 bases at V and 5 bases at J, with 18 bases in the middle. The germline CDR1 and CDR2 sequences are SQVTM and ANQGSEA. The CDR3 totals 14 residues. The DNA of the CDR3 is TGCAGCGTGAGACAGGCGCTAGCGGTAGATACGCAGTATTTT. It is translated as CSVRQALAVDTQYF.

For this clonotype: Given a much more abundant clone one base away, this may be a read error. The rearrangement joins TRBV20-1 to TRBJ2-1, with 16 bases fitting TRBD2. The CDR3 is 19 residues long. Germline lookup yields CDR1 DFQATT and CDR2 SNEGSKA (reference sequence). With V trimmed by 2 bases and J by 0 bases, 7 bases remained unmatched. The CDR3 DNA reads TGCAGTGCTAGACAGGGACTAGCGGGGGGGCGTTCCTCCTACAATGAGCAGTTCTTC. It specifies CSARQGLAGGRSSYNEQFF.

This clonotype was found many times. The gene calls are TRBV6-5 and TRBJ2-2; TRBD1 matches at 11 bases. The germline V gene encodes CDR1 MNHEY and CDR2 SVGAGI. CDR3 length: 16 residues. V lost 2 bases, J lost 6 bases, and 5 bases stayed unmatched. CDR3 coding DNA: TGTGCCAGCAGTTACGGGACAGGGGGGAGTTCCGGGGAGCTGTTTTTT. It translates to CASSYGTGGSSGELFF.